Listed below are T cell receptor beta chains from one sample, sequenced in a study of identical twins. TCRdb passed the 5' RACE reads through MiXCR, listing each CDR3 protein once. The data show 1.5 million to 2 million distinct CDR3 sequences, about 32% seen once. Sequencing input: cord blood. These receptors were obtained from a newborn girl in good health. CDR3s include the opening cysteine and the closing phenylalanine or tryptophan.

j_call: TRBJ2-3
v_call: TRBV7-9
cdr3_aa: CASSLRAGKLIADTQYF

j_call: TRBJ2-4
v_call: TRBV20-1
cdr3_aa: CSARDWPQIAKNIQYF

j_call: TRBJ1-2
v_call: TRBV13
cdr3_aa: CASSLGGVRDYGYTF

j_call: TRBJ1-1
v_call: TRBV25-1
cdr3_aa: CASSNRGPSEAFF

j_call: TRBJ2-1
v_call: TRBV2
cdr3_aa: CASIGQGPLSLFF

j_call: TRBJ1-2
v_call: TRBV21-1
cdr3_aa: CASSKRAGTVNYGYTF

j_call: TRBJ2-7
v_call: TRBV7-6
cdr3_aa: CASRKSRGLADHSYNEQYF

j_call: TRBJ2-1
v_call: TRBV4-2
cdr3_aa: CASSQDGTRIEQFF

j_call: TRBJ2-3
v_call: TRBV7-2
cdr3_aa: CASSYPQGLVPDTQYF

j_call: TRBJ1-5
v_call: TRBV25-1
cdr3_aa: CASRANRGQPQHF

j_call: TRBJ1-5
v_call: TRBV6-6
cdr3_aa: CASTMERAQHF

j_call: TRBJ2-1
v_call: TRBV6-2/TRBV6-3
cdr3_aa: CASSSSLAPNEQFF

j_call: TRBJ2-7
v_call: TRBV25-1
cdr3_aa: CASSEIRTDAYEQYF

j_call: TRBJ1-2
v_call: TRBV28
cdr3_aa: CASSLKGYYGYTF

j_call: TRBJ2-1
v_call: TRBV6-1
cdr3_aa: CASTQGPGRFF

j_call: TRBJ2-3
v_call: TRBV9
cdr3_aa: CASSVLTSYSIDTQYF

j_call: TRBJ2-1
v_call: TRBV25-1
cdr3_aa: CASSERVRSTHNEQFF

j_call: TRBJ2-5
v_call: TRBV21-1
cdr3_aa: CASSKVGGGITSRQETQYF

j_call: TRBJ1-2
v_call: TRBV5-1
cdr3_aa: CASSTTGTALTYGYTF

j_call: TRBJ2-2
v_call: TRBV12-5
cdr3_aa: CASGLALGQTRGGELFF

j_call: TRBJ1-2
v_call: TRBV5-1
cdr3_aa: CASSLEGRHGYTF

j_call: TRBJ2-1
v_call: TRBV6-2/TRBV6-3
cdr3_aa: CASSRRRGGLTGTSGESSYNEQFF

j_call: TRBJ1-1
v_call: TRBV15
cdr3_aa: CATSSPEGVLNTVAFF

j_call: TRBJ1-1
v_call: TRBV27
cdr3_aa: CASYWGRTGNTEAFF

j_call: TRBJ2-6
v_call: TRBV27
cdr3_aa: CASSRGRIGANVLTF

j_call: TRBJ2-5
v_call: TRBV20-1
cdr3_aa: CSANGTVQYF

j_call: TRBJ2-3
v_call: TRBV28
cdr3_aa: CASSPKGWGASTDTRYF

j_call: TRBJ2-5
v_call: TRBV4-1
cdr3_aa: CASSPNGLAKFETQYF

j_call: TRBJ2-7
v_call: TRBV28
cdr3_aa: CASSLCSLAGESYEQYF

j_call: TRBJ2-7
v_call: TRBV3-1
cdr3_aa: CASSLTGTSGRYYEQYF

j_call: TRBJ2-7
v_call: TRBV9
cdr3_aa: CASSPQTVSSYEQYF

j_call: TRBJ2-1
v_call: TRBV7-2
cdr3_aa: CASSLRYGGTYNEQFF

j_call: TRBJ1-2
v_call: TRBV7-9
cdr3_aa: CASSKDGTILWRYTF

j_call: TRBJ1-5
v_call: TRBV27
cdr3_aa: CASSLDRENQPQHF

j_call: TRBJ2-1
v_call: TRBV12-5
cdr3_aa: CASDRGGGEQFF

j_call: TRBJ2-5
v_call: TRBV29-1
cdr3_aa: CSGSGAGAMETQYF

j_call: TRBJ1-2
v_call: TRBV12-3/TRBV12-4
cdr3_aa: CASSLAVRNDGYTF

j_call: TRBJ1-2
v_call: TRBV7-9
cdr3_aa: CARSPPPRPTNYGYTF

j_call: TRBJ2-1
v_call: TRBV20-1
cdr3_aa: CSARFSGGPGGLYNEQFF

j_call: TRBJ2-3
v_call: TRBV9
cdr3_aa: CASSVSGQRGDTQYF

j_call: TRBJ1-2
v_call: TRBV30
cdr3_aa: CAWNQDNNYGYTF